This T cell receptor (beta chain) was profiled in a study of Tregs in tolerant kidney transplant recipients. Recipients received nonmyeloablative bone marrow transplants from related graft donors, with transient mixed chimerism. CD4+CD25+CD127- Tregs, CD4+CD25- non-Tregs, CD4 and CD8 cells were sorted. Method: immunoSEQ multiplex PCR; TCRdb's copy keeps in-frame clones and lacks some. The data hold tens of thousands of clones, with 93% observed a single time. Sample: CD4+ T cells from blood (PBMCs), taken 12 months after the transplant. This clonotype was sampled from a human patient who received a combined kidney and bone marrow transplant. Some T cells may originate from the graft donor.

CDR3 protein: CASSLWIGAEYGYTF. Here the CDR3 DNA reads TGTGCCAGCAGTTTATGGATAGGGGCTGAATATGGCTACACCTTC. The chain carries TRBV27 and TRBJ1-2; TRBD1 might be the D (5 bases). The V end lost 1 base, the J end lost 5 bases, and 14 bases lay between the germline ends. The CDR3 sequence is 15 residues long. Looked up from germline, CDR1 is MNHEY and CDR2 is SMNVEV (reference sequence).